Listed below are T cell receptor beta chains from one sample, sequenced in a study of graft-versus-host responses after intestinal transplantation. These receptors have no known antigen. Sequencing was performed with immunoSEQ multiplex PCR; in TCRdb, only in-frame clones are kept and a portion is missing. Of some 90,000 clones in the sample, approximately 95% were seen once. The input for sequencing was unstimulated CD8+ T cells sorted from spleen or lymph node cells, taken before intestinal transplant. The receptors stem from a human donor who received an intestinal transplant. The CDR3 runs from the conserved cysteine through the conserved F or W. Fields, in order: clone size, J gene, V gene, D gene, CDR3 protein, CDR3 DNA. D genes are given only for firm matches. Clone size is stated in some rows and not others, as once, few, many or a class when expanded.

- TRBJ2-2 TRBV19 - CASKVREDTGELFF TGTGCCAGTAAGGTCAGGGAGGACACCGGGGAGCTGTTTTTT
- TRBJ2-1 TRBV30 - CAWSVALREQFF TGTGCCTGGAGTGTAGCCCTGCGGGAGCAGTTCTTC
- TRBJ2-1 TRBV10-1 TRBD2 CASSEPLTSGVYNEQFF TGCGCCAGCAGTGAGCCTCTCACTAGCGGGGTTTACAATGAGCAGTTCTTC
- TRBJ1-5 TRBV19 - CASSIAGEVQPQHF TGTGCCAGTAGTATTGCGGGGGAAGTTCAGCCCCAGCATTTT
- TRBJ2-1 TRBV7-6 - CASSLVGDSSLTSYNEQFF TGTGCCAGCAGCTTAGTTGGCGACAGCTCCCTTACCTCCTACAATGAGCAGTTCTTC
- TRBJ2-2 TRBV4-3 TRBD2 CASSQDLTSGGWSTGELFF TGCGCCAGCAGCCAAGATTTGACTAGCGGGGGGTGGAGCACCGGGGAGCTGTTTTTT
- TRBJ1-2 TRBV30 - CAWIEGSSGYTF TGTGCCTGGATCGAGGGATCGAGTGGCTACACCTTC
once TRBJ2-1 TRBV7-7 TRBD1 CASSFDRGGYNEQFF TGTGCCAGCAGCTTCGACAGGGGAGGCTACAATGAGCAGTTCTTC
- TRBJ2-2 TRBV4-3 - CASSQDGPGSTGELFF TGCGCCAGCAGCCAAGATGGCCCCGGGAGTACCGGGGAGCTGTTTTTT
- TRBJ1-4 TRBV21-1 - CASSKVIEGTSNEKLFF TGTGCCAGCAGCAAAGTCATCGAGGGAACGTCTAATGAAAAACTGTTTTTT
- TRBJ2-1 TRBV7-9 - CASRSDPGSEQFF TGTGCCAGCAGATCGGACCCTGGGAGTGAGCAGTTCTTC
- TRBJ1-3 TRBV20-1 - CSARGGNTIYF TGCAGTGCCAGGGGCGGAAACACCATATATTTT
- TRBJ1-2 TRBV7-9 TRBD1 CASSLVGSGGDYGYTF TGTGCCAGCAGCTTAGTTGGGTCAGGGGGCGACTATGGCTACACCTTC
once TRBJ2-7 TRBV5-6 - CASSFSPPYEQYF TGTGCCAGCAGCTTTTCTCCTCCCTACGAGCAGTACTTC
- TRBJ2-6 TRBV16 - CASSQYRVGNSGANVLTF TGTGCCAGCAGTCAGTACAGGGTCGGAAACTCTGGGGCCAACGTCCTGACTTTC
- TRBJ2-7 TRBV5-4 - CASSLEFGEGIGF -
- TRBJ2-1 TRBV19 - CASSYGTRSNEQFF TGTGCCAGTAGTTACGGGACTCGGAGCAATGAGCAGTTCTTC
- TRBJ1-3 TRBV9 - CASSDANSGNTIYF TGTGCCAGCAGCGACGCTAATTCTGGAAACACCATATATTTT
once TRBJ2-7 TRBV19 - CASSPTVFNEQYF TGTGCCAGTAGCCCCACAGTATTCAACGAGCAGTACTTC
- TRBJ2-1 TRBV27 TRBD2 CASSKGTSGSNEQFF TGTGCCAGCAGCAAAGGGACTAGCGGGAGTAATGAGCAGTTCTTC
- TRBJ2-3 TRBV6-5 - CASSSEASGTDTQYF TGTGCCAGCAGTTCCGAGGCTAGCGGCACAGATACGCAGTATTTT
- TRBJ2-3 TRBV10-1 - CARFGRLTDTQYF TGCGCCAGGTTTGGGCGTCTCACAGATACGCAGTATTTT
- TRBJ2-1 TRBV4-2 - CASSQGTGLLYNEQFF TGTGCCAGCAGCCAAGGTACGGGACTCCTCTACAATGAGCAGTTCTTC
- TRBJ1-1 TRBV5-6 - CASSLGQISHTEAFF TGTGCCAGCAGCTTGGGGCAGATTTCACACACTGAAGCTTTCTTT
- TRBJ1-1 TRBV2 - CASRAPGVWAFF TGTGCCAGCAGGGCCCCAGGGGTGTGGGCTTTCTTT
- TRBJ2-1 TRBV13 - CASSFNLGGGEQFF TGTGCCAGCAGCTTCAACCTAGGGGGGGGTGAGCAGTTCTTC
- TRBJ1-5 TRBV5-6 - CASSSTFDQPQHF TGTGCCAGCAGCTCGACATTTGATCAGCCCCAGCATTTT
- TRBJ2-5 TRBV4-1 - CASSQEPVQETQYF TGCGCCAGCAGCCAAGAACCGGTGCAAGAGACCCAGTACTTC
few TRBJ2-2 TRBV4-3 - CASSQDSSVTGELFF TGCGCCAGCAGCCAAGATTCGTCCGTCACCGGGGAGCTGTTTTTT
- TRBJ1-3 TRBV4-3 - CASSPLGGLSGNTIYF TGCGCCAGCAGCCCTTTGGGGGGGCTGTCTGGAAACACCATATATTTT
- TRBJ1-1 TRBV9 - CASSVDGGDTEAFF TGTGCCAGCAGCGTAGACGGGGGGGACACTGAAGCTTTCTTT
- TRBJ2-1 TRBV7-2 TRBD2 CASSSTSGGTYNEQFF TGTGCCAGCAGCTCCACTAGCGGGGGGACCTACAATGAGCAGTTCTTC
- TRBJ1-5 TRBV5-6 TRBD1 CASSDYGQGALAQHF TGTGCCAGCAGCGACTACGGACAGGGGGCCTTGGCCCAGCATTTT
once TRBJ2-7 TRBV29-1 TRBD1 CSVEDHDRGYEQYF TGCAGCGTTGAAGATCACGACAGGGGGTACGAGCAGTACTTC
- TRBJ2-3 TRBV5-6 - CASSSSFRTDTQYF TGTGCCAGCAGCTCCTCCTTTCGCACAGATACGCAGTATTTT
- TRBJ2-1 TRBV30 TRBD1 CAWVPRTGREQFF TGTGCCTGGGTTCCTCGGACAGGGCGGGAGCAGTTCTTC
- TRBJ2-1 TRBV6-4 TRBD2 CASSSGEREINEQFF TGTGCCAGCAGCAGCGGGGAGCGGGAGATTAATGAGCAGTTCTTC
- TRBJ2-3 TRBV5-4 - CASSASGFADTQYF TGTGCCAGCAGCGCCTCAGGGTTCGCAGATACGCAGTATTTT
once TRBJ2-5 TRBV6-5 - CASSIWSGQETQYF TGTGCCAGCAGTATTTGGTCAGGGCAAGAGACCCAGTACTTC
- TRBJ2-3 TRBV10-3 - CAISGPPEGDTQYF TGTGCCATCAGTGGCCCCCCCGAGGGAGATACGCAGTATTTT
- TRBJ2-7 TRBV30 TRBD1 CAWGQGFSYEQYF TGTGCCTGGGGACAGGGGTTCTCCTACGAGCAGTACTTC
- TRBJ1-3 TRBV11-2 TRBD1 CASSLVTGVSSGNTIYF TGTGCCAGCAGCTTAGTCACAGGGGTGAGCTCTGGAAACACCATATATTTT
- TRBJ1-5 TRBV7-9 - CASSPPGWSNQPQHF TGTGCCAGCAGCCCACCAGGGTGGAGCAATCAGCCCCAGCATTTT
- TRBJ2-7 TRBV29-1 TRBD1 CSVVGTGGNEQYF TGCAGCGTTGTGGGGACAGGGGGTAACGAGCAGTACTTC
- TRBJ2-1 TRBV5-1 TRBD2 CASSPGGVYNEQFF TGCGCCAGCAGTCCGGGAGGGGTCTACAATGAGCAGTTCTTC
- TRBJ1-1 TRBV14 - CASSQDRFMNTEAFF TGTGCCAGCAGCCAAGATCGGTTCATGAACACTGAAGCTTTCTTT
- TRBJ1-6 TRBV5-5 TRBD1 CASSLEPGTAYNSPLHF TGTGCCAGCAGCTTGGAACCGGGGACAGCCTATAATTCACCCCTCCACTTT
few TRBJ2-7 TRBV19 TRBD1 CASSSNSPGQGTYEQYF TGTGCCAGCTCATCAAACTCTCCGGGACAGGGAACCTACGAGCAGTACTTC
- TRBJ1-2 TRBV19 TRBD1 CGSVDRLNYGYTF TGTGGTAGTGTGGACAGGCTAAACTATGGCTACACCTTC
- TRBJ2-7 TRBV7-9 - CASSLAPRETTYEQYF TGTGCCAGCAGCTTAGCTCCTCGGGAGACCACCTACGAGCAGTACTTC
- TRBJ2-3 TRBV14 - CASSQDWQDTDTQYF TGTGCCAGCAGCCAAGATTGGCAGGACACAGATACGCAGTATTTT